These 22 T cell receptor beta chains originate from one sample sequenced in a study of shared clonotypes between healthy human individuals. Measured with immunoSEQ multiplex PCR; TCRdb has only the in-frame clones, and not every one. The table includes about 960,000 clones, around three quarters detected once. The source material was memory CD4+ T cells sorted from blood. The subset: CD45RA-negative fraction. The receptors were sampled from a young man in good health.

The sample holds a few counts of this clone. The V call is TRBV2, the J call TRBJ1-2; D is possibly TRBD1 (6 bases). This CDR3 contains 13 residues. Germline V lookup: CDR1 SNHLY, CDR2 FYNNEI. The ends were cut back, 6 bases at V and 8 bases at J, with 16 bases in the middle. The CDR3 DNA sequence: TGTGCCAGCAGCCCGGGACATAAGGTCGGCTACACCTTC. This translates into CASSPGHKVGYTF. Variable domain in full (rest from reference TRBV2 and TRBJ1-2): EPEVTQTPSHQVTQMGQEVILRCVPISNHLYFYWYRQILGQKVEFLVSFYNNEISEKSEIFDDQFSVERPDGSNFTLKIRSTKLEDSAMYFCASSPGHKVGYTFGSGTRLTVV.

This rearrangement joins TRBV11-3 to TRBJ2-7, with a tentative D call TRBD2 (6 bases). Germline CDR1 is SGHNT and CDR2 is YENEEA. Trimming shortened V by 3 bases and J by 10 bases, and 22 bases separated the two germline ends. The CDR3 totals 15 residues. The CDR3 DNA reads as TGTGCCAGCAGCTTGGGCGGCGGGACCGTACCCCGCCAGTACTTC. This gives the protein CASSLGGGTVPRQYF.

The J gene is TRBJ2-5, the V gene TRBV9; no definite D call. Per the germline V gene, CDR1 is SGDLS and CDR2 is YYNGEE. The CDR3 totals 14 residues. V was shortened by 0 bases and J by 2 bases, with 8 bases between the two germline ends. The chain's CDR3 is CASSVAPRQETQYF. In nucleotides, the CDR3 is TGTGCCAGCAGCGTAGCCCCCAGACAAGAGACCCAGTACTTC.

V and J are TRBV6-1 and TRBJ1-5; perhaps TRBD1 as D (5 bases). Trimming removed 5 bases at V and 3 bases at J, with 11 bases between. CDR3 length equals 14 residues. CDR1 MNHNS and CDR2 SASEGT come from the germline V gene. CDR3 region: CASSTGVPNQPQHF. CDR3 in DNA: TGTGCCAGCAGTACGGGGGTCCCCAATCAGCCCCAGCATTTT.

This chain links TRBV6-6 with TRBJ2-7; 7 bases match TRBD2. V lost 9 bases, J lost 5 bases, and 13 bases stayed unmatched. CDR1 MNHNY and CDR2 SVGAGI come from the germline V gene (reference sequence). This CDR3 has 14 residues. The CDR3 nucleotides read TGTGCCAGAAGAGGGGAGGGGCCTTTCGACGAGCAGTACTTC. Translated, it gives CARRGEGPFDEQYF.

This clone turned up a few times. The chain links TRBV14 to TRBJ2-6; D is uncertain. The CDR3 consists of 15 residues. V was pared by 3 bases and J by 2 bases, with 8 bases between. From germline, CDR1 is SGHDN and CDR2 FVKESK. The CDR3 sequence: CASSHRRAGANVLTF. The DNA of the CDR3 is TGTGCCAGCAGCCATCGACGGGCTGGGGCCAACGTCCTGACTTTC. The full variable domain, with the rest looked up from reference TRBV14 and TRBJ2-6, is EAGVTQFPSHSVIEKGQTVTLRCDPISGHDNLYWYRRVMGKEIKFLLHFVKESKQDESGMPNNRFLAERTGGTYSTLKVQPAELEDSGVYFCASSHRRAGANVLTFGAGSRLTVL.

The chain is built from TRBV5-1 and TRBJ1-2, with a weak D call TRBD1 (6 bases). Trimming shortened V by 2 bases and J by 7 bases, and 12 bases separated the two germline ends. In germline, CDR1 is SGHRS, CDR2 YFSETQ. The CDR3 is 13 residues long. In nucleotides, the CDR3 is TGCGCCAGCAGCTTCGGGGGCGGGCCTGGCTACACCTTC. Translation: CASSFGGGPGYTF. The full variable domain, its missing parts supplied by reference TRBV5-1 and TRBJ1-2, is KAGVTQTPRYLIKTRGQQVTLSCSPISGHRSVSWYQQTPGQGLQFLFEYFSETQRNKGNFPGRFSGRQFSNSRSEMNVSTLELGDSALYLCASSFGGGPGYTFGSGTRLTVV.

The chain has TRBV6-5 and TRBJ1-6; D unclear. The V gene lost 6 bases and the J gene lost 9 bases, with 12 bases spanning the gap. Germline V gene data show CDR1 as MNHEY and CDR2 as SVGAGI. The CDR3 consists of 13 residues. As DNA, the CDR3 is TGTGCCAGCAGGCCGAAACGAGGTTCACCCCTCCACTTT. Translating it yields CASRPKRGSPLHF.

The rearrangement uses TRBV6-1 and TRBJ1-6; possible D gene TRBD1, 5 bases. CDR1 is MNHNS and CDR2 is SASEGT in the germline V gene. V was trimmed by 10 bases and J by 0 bases, leaving 10 bases between them. The CDR3 runs to 14 residues. This CDR3 is CANRGSSYNSPLHF. In DNA form, the CDR3 reads TGTGCCAACCGGGGCAGCTCCTATAATTCACCCCTCCACTTT.

The genes are TRBV10-3 and TRBJ1-2; D possibly corresponds to TRBD1 (5 bases). V gave up 6 bases and J gave up 8 bases, with 16 bases separating them. Germline CDR1 and CDR2: ENHRY and SYGVKD. This CDR3 region has 13 residues. The CDR3 is CAIRRDGAFGYTF. CDR3 DNA sequence: TGTGCCATCAGGAGGGACGGGGCGTTCGGCTACACCTTC.

Concerning this clone itself: At the DNA level, this CDR3 is encoded by other sequences in the same sample as well. The chain uses TRBV6-5 and TRBJ1-4; D gene unclear. Germline assignment: CDR1 MNHEY and CDR2 SVGAGI. The CDR3 is 13 amino acids. V lost 6 bases and J 5 bases, leaving 10 bases between the germline ends. The DNA for the CDR3 is TGTGCCAGCAGACGACGACCCAATGAAAAACTGTTTTTT. Amino acids: CASRRRPNEKLFF.

The V gene is TRBV5-1, the J gene TRBJ2-3, with D possibly TRBD2 on 6 matching bases. Germline CDR1 and CDR2: SGHRS and YFSETQ. This CDR3 spans 16 amino acids. V gave up 4 bases and J gave up 2 bases, with 17 bases separating them. The CDR3 here is CASSRGTSQTTDTQYF. CDR3 DNA: TGCGCCAGCAGCCGGGGGACTTCTCAGACCACAGATACGCAGTATTTT.

This clone turned up a few times. The chain is built from TRBV18 and TRBJ1-1, with TRBD1 as a possible D gene (5 bases). V was clipped by 0 bases and J by 7 bases, with 15 bases between them. Germline CDR1 is KGHSH and CDR2 is LQKENI. There are 15 residues in the CDR3. In DNA form, the CDR3 reads TGTGCCAGCTCACCACCGGTGGGCAGGGCGGGTGAAGCTTTCTTT. Its protein is CASSPPVGRAGEAFF.

This clone was detected a few times. The rearrangement joins TRBV20-1 to TRBJ2-1; D is uncertain. The ends were cut back, 2 bases at V and 6 bases at J, with 5 bases in the middle. Germline CDR1 reads DFQATT; CDR2 reads SNEGSKA (reference sequence). This CDR3 comprises 11 residues. The CDR3 sequence is CSARNINEQFF. The CDR3 DNA reads as TGCAGTGCTAGAAACATCAATGAGCAGTTCTTC.

The chain uses TRBV6-1 and TRBJ2-6; D call uncertain. V was clipped by 4 bases and J by 0 bases, with 7 bases between them. The CDR3 extends over 15 amino acids. CDR1 and CDR2 (germline): MNHNS, SASEGT. Here the CDR3 DNA reads TGTGCCAGCAGTGCGACGTCCTCTGGGGCCAACGTCCTGACTTTC. Translated: CASSATSSGANVLTF.

This clone was observed once. The genes are TRBV21-1 and TRBJ2-7; the D call TRBD1 from the table was never checked on the DNA. TRBV21-1 is deemed a pseudogene. CDR3 length: 16 amino acids. CDR3 nucleotides: TGTGCCAGCAGCTTGGGGGAGCAGGGGCGTTCCTACGAGCAGTACTTC. Translated: CASSLGEQGRSYEQYF.

This clone is a singleton in its sample. V is TRBV4-3 and J is TRBJ2-1; TRBD2 might be the D (5 bases). The CDR3 consists of 13 residues. V was cut by 4 bases and J by 9 bases, with 13 bases left in between. The V gene's germline CDR1 is LGHNA and CDR2 YSLEER. CDR3 nucleotides: TGCGCCAGCAGCCCTGTCCCACGGGGTGAGCAGTTCTTC. This gives the protein CASSPVPRGEQFF.

J is TRBJ1-4 and V is TRBV19; TRBD1 matches 10 bases. The ends lost 3 bases at V and 7 bases at J; junction bases unmatched: 8. The CDR3 is 16 residues long. Germline V gene lookup returns CDR1 LNHDA and CDR2 SQIVND (reference sequence). CDR3 nucleotides: TGTGCCAGTAGTATGGCAGGACAGGGGGTCGGTGAAAAACTGTTTTTT. This gives the protein CASSMAGQGVGEKLFF.

The chain has TRBV6-1 and TRBJ1-3; 7 positions match TRBD1. Trimming at V came to 5 bases and at J to 4 bases, leaving 5 bases not matched to a gene. Per germline, CDR1 MNHNS and CDR2 SASEGT. The CDR3 is 14 amino acids. CDR3 sequence (DNA): TGTGCCAGCAGTTTACAGGGGTCCGGAAACACCATATATTTT. Translation gives CASSLQGSGNTIYF.

The rearrangement joins TRBV2 to TRBJ2-2, with D possibly TRBD1 on 5 matching bases. V was shortened by 7 bases and J by 6 bases, with 18 bases between the two germline ends. The CDR3 extends over 15 amino acids. The germline CDR1 and CDR2 sequences are SNHLY and FYNNEI. The CDR3 sequence is CASKVGLPGPGELFF. The CDR3 bases are TGTGCCAGCAAGGTGGGGCTTCCCGGTCCCGGGGAGCTGTTTTTT.

The chain carries TRBV30 and TRBJ1-5; D is undetermined. Germline values: CDR1 GTSNPN, CDR2 SVGIG (reference sequence). The CDR3 extends over 16 amino acids. Deletions cut 3 bases from V and 7 bases from J, with 22 bases between. The CDR3 sequence is CAWSLYGRSRSQPQHF. The CDR3 DNA reads TGTGCCTGGAGCCTGTACGGTAGGAGTCGGTCCCAGCCCCAGCATTTT.

CDR3 sequence: CASSVIAGGVNIQYF. The CDR3 region has the DNA TGTGCCAGCAGTGTGATAGCGGGAGGAGTAAACATTCAGTACTTC. The chain is built from TRBV6-1 and TRBJ2-4; 10 bases fit TRBD2. Germline CDR1 reads MNHNS; CDR2 reads SASEGT. The junction had 6 bases not matched to a gene; V was cut back by 4 bases and J by 6 bases. The CDR3 runs 15 residues.